This record looks at one T cell receptor beta chain sequence and its context. This sample was included in a study of blood T cell repertoires in COVID-19. Study-wide background: Italy, Spain and the United States were the sources of the convalescent and acute COVID-19 samples. PBMCs, B-cell-depleted T cells, or T cells provided the cDNA or gDNA that made up the material.

The J segment lost 2 bases and the V segment lost 5 bases, leaving 3 bases of the junction unmatched. This CDR3 spans 15 amino acids. CDR1 and CDR2 (germline): SGHAT, FQNNGV. In the authors' methods: Amplified reference gene primers provided the basis for estimating nucleated cell counts. Method: immunoSEQ multiplex PCR; TCRdb's copy keeps in-frame clones and lacks some. For V, J and clone size, that table is used; D and trimming come from the DNA. This sample has approximately 470,000 clones, with 87% found just once. The clonotype was recovered from a woman between 18 and 29 years old who had recovered from COVID-19. The chain joins TRBV11-2 to TRBJ2-7; the match to TRBD2 covers 13 bases. Sequenced input: PBMCs or T cells enriched from blood (not recorded which). The CDR3 spells CASSQTSGGPYEQYF. Here the CDR3 DNA reads TGTGCCAGCAGCCAGACTAGCGGGGGGCCCTACGAGCAGTACTTC.